The T cell receptor (beta chain) under discussion was sequenced for a study of technical replicates of blood from a few donors. Germline V lookup: CDR1 SGHRS, CDR2 YFSETQ. The V end was cut by 0 bases, the J end by 4 bases, with 11 bases between. This CDR3 contains 15 residues. Profiling relied on immunoSEQ multiplex PCR, and the TCRdb table lists in-frame clones only, not all of them. In the table there are around 69,000 clones, 88% of which are singletons. Sample: PBMCs. This TCR came from a human donor in good health. Some clones in this sample may be carry-over from other donors' samples. This chain uses TRBV5-1 with TRBJ1-5; D gene uncertain. This CDR3 is CASSLGGSVNQPQHF. The CDR3 DNA follows: TGCGCCAGCAGCTTGGGAGGCAGCGTGAATCAGCCCCAGCATTTT. Together with reference TRBV5-1 and TRBJ1-5, the CDR3 gives the full variable domain: KAGVTQTPRYLIKTRGQQVTLSCSPISGHRSVSWYQQTPGQGLQFLFEYFSETQRNKGNFPGRFSGRQFSNSRSEMNVSTLELGDSALYLCASSLGGSVNQPQHFGDGTRLSIL.